This TCR beta chain was sequenced during a study of cytomegalovirus exposure and HLA in healthy donors. Turning to the study itself: Of around 400 genotyped donors, roughly 81% grouped in the Caucasian-associated ancestry cluster. The study's findings and limits: Some V segments, including TRBV6-2 and TRBV6-3, were excluded as indistinguishable. Several of the most significant clusters appeared, in a later analysis, to be linked to common viral pathogens. Presence/absence analyses assumed roughly uniform sequencing depth across donors, which may not hold.

13 Jbeta primers and 60 Vbeta primers were used for the PCR. Measured with immunoSEQ multiplex PCR; TCRdb has only the in-frame clones, and not every one. Of over 150,000 clones listed, over 70% are singletons. Trimming removed 3 bases from V and 3 bases from J; junction bases left unmatched: 7. The germline V gene encodes CDR1 KGHSH and CDR2 LQKENI. The CDR3 is 16 residues long. A note on this clone: Its antigen is unknown.

The chain recombines TRBV18 with TRBJ1-5; 8 bases align to TRBD1. This clonotype was obtained from a boy younger than 10 in good health and CMV-seronegative. Sequencing was performed on PBMCs. CDR3 amino acids: CASSPIGTGYNQPQHF. In DNA form, the CDR3 reads TGTGCCAGCTCACCGATAGGGACAGGTTACAATCAGCCCCAGCATTTT.